This TCR beta chain is drawn from a study of blood T cells in healthy people across ages. V gave up 0 bases and J gave up 2 bases; unmatched junction bases: 4. This CDR3 region has 15 residues. Germline-derived CDR1 and CDR2 are SQVTM and ANQGSEA. In its sample, this clonotype was seen many times. Antigen: not known. Findings of the study overall: Both naive CD4+ cell counts and diversity were greater in long-lived donors than in aged donors. Naive T cell percentage showed a strong correlation with the diversity of TCR beta.

The sample, 7.5 to 10 milliliters of peripheral blood, was drawn from each donor. Each sample used at least 6 million PBMCs. The second PCR ran roughly 6 to 11 cycles with a sample-barcoded 5' primer and J-beta primers. TCRdb called the 5' RACE reads again in MiXCR, with one record for every CDR3 protein. The sample has about 1.5 million distinct CDR3 sequences, under 55% seen once. The rearrangement uses TRBV29-1 and TRBJ1-2; TRBD1 aligns across 9 bases. This clonotype originated in a woman aged 18-29 years in good health. Sequenced: blood. The CDR3 loop is CSVEDRDRGNYGYTF. The CDR3 DNA follows: TGCAGCGTTGAAGATCGCGACAGGGGGAACTATGGCTACACCTTC. Supplemented by reference TRBV29-1 and TRBJ1-2, the full variable domain reads SAVISQKPSRDICQRGTSLTIQCQVDSQVTMMFWYRQQPGQSLTLIATANQGSEATYESGFVIDKFPISRPNLTFSTLTVSNMSPEDSSIYLCSVEDRDRGNYGYTFGSGTRLTVV.